This T cell receptor (beta chain) was recovered during a study of cytomegalovirus exposure and HLA in healthy donors. Whole-study findings and limits: The study put 150 to 200 TCR beta chains on its list as cytomegalovirus-associated. TCR sequences were mostly rare, though some public TCRs occurred in many donors.

A note on this clone: Its specificity is unknown.

The donors were members of the validation cohort, which comprised 120 subjects and was separate from the first cohort of some 680 subjects. Sequencing was performed with immunoSEQ multiplex PCR; in TCRdb, only in-frame clones are kept and a portion is missing. Of fewer than 150,000 clones in the sample, about 80% were seen once. The sequence came from a man aged 30-40 years in good health and CMV-seropositive. Specimen: PBMCs.

The CDR3 bases are TGTGCCAGTAGTATAGGGCCCTCGGGACAGGGCTATGAGCAGTTCTTC. This codes for CASSIGPSGQGYEQFF. The chain has TRBV19 and TRBJ2-1; 9 bases are a match to TRBD1. Germline V gene sequence: CDR1 LNHDA, CDR2 SQIVND (reference sequence). With 1 base clipped from V and 8 bases from J, the junction kept 9 bases outside the gene matches. CDR3 length: 16 amino acids.